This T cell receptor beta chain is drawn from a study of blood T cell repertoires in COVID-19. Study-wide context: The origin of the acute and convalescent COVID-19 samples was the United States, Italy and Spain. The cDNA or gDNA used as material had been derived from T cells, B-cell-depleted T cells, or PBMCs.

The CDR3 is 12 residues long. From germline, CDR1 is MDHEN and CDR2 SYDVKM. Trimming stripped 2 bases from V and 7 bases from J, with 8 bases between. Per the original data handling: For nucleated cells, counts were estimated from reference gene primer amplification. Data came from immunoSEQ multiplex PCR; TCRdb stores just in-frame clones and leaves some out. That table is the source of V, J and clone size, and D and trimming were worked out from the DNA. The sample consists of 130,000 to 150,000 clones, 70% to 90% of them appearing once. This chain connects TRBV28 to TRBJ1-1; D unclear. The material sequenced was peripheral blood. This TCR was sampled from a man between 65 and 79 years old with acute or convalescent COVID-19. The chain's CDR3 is CASSLAVSEAFF. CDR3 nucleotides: TGTGCCAGCAGTTTAGCGGTCAGTGAAGCTTTCTTT.